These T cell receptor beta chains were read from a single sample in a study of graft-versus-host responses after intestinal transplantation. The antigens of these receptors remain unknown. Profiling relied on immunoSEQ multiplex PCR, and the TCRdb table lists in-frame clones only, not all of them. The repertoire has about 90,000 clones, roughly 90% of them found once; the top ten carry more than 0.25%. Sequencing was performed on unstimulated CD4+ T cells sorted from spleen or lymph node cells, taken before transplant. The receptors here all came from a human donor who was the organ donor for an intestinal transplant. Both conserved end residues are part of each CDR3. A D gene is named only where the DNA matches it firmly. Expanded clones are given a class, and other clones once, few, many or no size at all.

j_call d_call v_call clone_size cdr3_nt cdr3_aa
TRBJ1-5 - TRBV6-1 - TGTGCCAGCAGTGAATTTTGGGACATGATAAATCAGCCCCAGCATTTT CASSEFWDMINQPQHF
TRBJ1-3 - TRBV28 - TGTGCCAGCAGTTTATACGGGCCTACTAGCTCTGGAAACACCATATATTTT CASSLYGPTSSGNTIYF
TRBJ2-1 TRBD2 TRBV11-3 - TGTGCCACTGGAAGGCTAGCGGGTTATGGTGAGCAGTTCTTC CATGRLAGYGEQFF
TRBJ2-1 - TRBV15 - TGTGCCACCAGCCGCGCCTTGTCTGGCTACAATGAGCAGTTCTTC CATSRALSGYNEQFF
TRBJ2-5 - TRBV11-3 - TGTGCCAGCAGCTTCCTTGGGGGGGCAGAGACCCAGTACTTC CASSFLGGAETQYF
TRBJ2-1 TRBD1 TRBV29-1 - TGCAGCGGCCTCCGGGACAGGGGAGGCAATGAGCAGTTCTTC CSGLRDRGGNEQFF
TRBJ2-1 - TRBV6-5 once TGTGCCAGCAGTCGCCAGGGCGGCTCCTACAATGAGCAGTTCTTC CASSRQGGSYNEQFF
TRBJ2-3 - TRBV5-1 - TGCGCCAGCAGCCCACGAAGGGGGGGGACAGATACGCAGTATTTT CASSPRRGGTDTQYF
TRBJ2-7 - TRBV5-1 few TGCGCCAGCAGCTTGTCAGAGCGGCACGAGCAGTACTTC CASSLSERHEQYF
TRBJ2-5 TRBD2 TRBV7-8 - TGTGCCAGCAGCTTAGAGTGGTCGGCGGGGGTCCCCAGGGAAGAGACCCAGTACTTC CASSLEWSAGVPREETQYF
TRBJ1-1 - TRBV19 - TGTGCCAGTAGTCACACCAGGGACACTGAAGCTTTCTTT CASSHTRDTEAFF
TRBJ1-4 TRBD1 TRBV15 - TGTGCCACCAGCACGACAGGGATCAGGGACGAAAAACTGTTTTTT CATSTTGIRDEKLFF
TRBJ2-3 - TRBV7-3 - TGTGCCAGCAGCCCCCGACTACTTCGAAGCACAGATACGCAGTATTTT CASSPRLLRSTDTQYF
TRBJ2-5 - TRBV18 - TGTGCCAGCTCACCACCACCCTCTCCGGGAGAGACCCAGTACTTC CASSPPPSPGETQYF
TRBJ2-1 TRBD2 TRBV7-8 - TGTGCCAGCAGCTTAGCCCGCCTCCGACTAGCGGGAATCGACAATGAGCAGTTCTTC CASSLARLRLAGIDNEQFF
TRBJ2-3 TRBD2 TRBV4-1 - TGCGCCAGCAGCCATGAGGGGCCGGTTGGGACTAGGGTAGATACGCAGTATTTT CASSHEGPVGTRVDTQYF
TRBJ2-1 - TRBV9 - TGTGCCAGCAGCGTAGTGAGCGGCAGCTCCTACAATGAGCAGTTCTTC CASSVVSGSSYNEQFF
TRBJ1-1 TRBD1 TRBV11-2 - TGTGCCAGCAGCTCGAACAGGGGGAACACTGAAGCTTTCTTT CASSSNRGNTEAFF
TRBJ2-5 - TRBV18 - TGTGCCAGCTCACCCTCGCACAGCCAAGAGACCCAGTACTTC CASSPSHSQETQYF
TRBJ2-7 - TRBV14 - TGTGCCAGCAGCCAAGATTGGGCCCAGGGTAACCACGAGCAGTACTTC CASSQDWAQGNHEQYF
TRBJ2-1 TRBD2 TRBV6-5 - TGTGCCAGCAGTTCCCTGGCGGGAGGAAGCAATGAGCAGTTCTTC CASSSLAGGSNEQFF
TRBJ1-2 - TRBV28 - TGTGCCAGCATTCGCAGGGTAGGCTATGGCTACACCTTC CASIRRVGYGYTF
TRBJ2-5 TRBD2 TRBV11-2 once TGTGCCAGCAGCTTAGTCGCTAGCGGGGAGACCCAGTACTTC CASSLVASGETQYF
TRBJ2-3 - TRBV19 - TGTGCCAGTAGTACCTACCGACACATTTCATTGGTCGGTACGCAGTATTTT CASSTYRHISLVGTQYF
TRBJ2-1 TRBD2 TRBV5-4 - TGTGCCAGCAGCCCTCTCCGGGCTAGCGGGGAGAACAATGAGCAGTTCTTC CASSPLRASGENNEQFF
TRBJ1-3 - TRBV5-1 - TGCGCCAGCGGCTCCCAGGGGCAATCCGGAAACACCATATATTTT CASGSQGQSGNTIYF
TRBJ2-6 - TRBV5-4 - TGTGCCAGCAGCTTGTACAGTGGGTCTGGGGCCAACGTCCTGACTTTC CASSLYSGSGANVLTF
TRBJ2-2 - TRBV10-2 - TGCGCCAGCCGGAGGGCTGCGAACACCGGGGAGCTGTTTTTT CASRRAANTGELFF
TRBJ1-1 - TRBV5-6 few TGTGCCAGCAGCCGGGGGGGAGGGGGGCGGAACACTGAAGCTTTCTTT CASSRGGGGRNTEAFF
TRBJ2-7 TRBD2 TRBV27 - TGTGCCAGCAGTTTATTGACACCGGGACTAGCGGGAGGAAAAAGCTCCTACGAGCAGTACTTC CASSLLTPGLAGGKSSYEQYF
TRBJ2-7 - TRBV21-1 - TGTGCCAGCAGCACCCCCAAAAACGGCTCCTACGAGCAGTACTTC CASSTPKNGSYEQYF
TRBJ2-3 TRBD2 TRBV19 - TGTGCCAGTAGTCTCCCAGCGGGAGGGGATACGCAGTATTTT CASSLPAGGDTQYF
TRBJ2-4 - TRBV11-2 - TGTGCCAGCAGCTTAGGTATCTTGAGGGCCGGGGATCAGTACTTC CASSLGILRAGDQYF
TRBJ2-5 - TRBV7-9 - TGTGCCAGCAGCTCCCCTTCGACAGGCCAAGAGACCCAGTACTTC CASSSPSTGQETQYF
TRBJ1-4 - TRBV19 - TGTGCCAGTGAGCGGGGTGCAACTAATGAAAAACTGTTTTTT CASERGATNEKLFF
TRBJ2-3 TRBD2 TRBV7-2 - TGTGCCAGCAGCTTCCGACTAGCGGGGTACACAGATACGCAGTATTTT CASSFRLAGYTDTQYF
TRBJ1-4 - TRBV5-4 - TGTGCCAGCAGCCCAATCGGACAGAAACCCTATAATGAAAAACTGTTTTTT CASSPIGQKPYNEKLFF
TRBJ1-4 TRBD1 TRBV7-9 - TGTGCCAGCAGCCCCGGACAGGGAAAACTGTTTTTT CASSPGQGKLFF
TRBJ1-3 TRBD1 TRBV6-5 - TGTGCCAGCAGGCACGACAGGGCCTCTGGAAACACCATATATTTT CASRHDRASGNTIYF
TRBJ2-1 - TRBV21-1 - TGTGCCAGCCGGTCTCGAGTTGGTGAGCAGTTCTTC CASRSRVGEQFF